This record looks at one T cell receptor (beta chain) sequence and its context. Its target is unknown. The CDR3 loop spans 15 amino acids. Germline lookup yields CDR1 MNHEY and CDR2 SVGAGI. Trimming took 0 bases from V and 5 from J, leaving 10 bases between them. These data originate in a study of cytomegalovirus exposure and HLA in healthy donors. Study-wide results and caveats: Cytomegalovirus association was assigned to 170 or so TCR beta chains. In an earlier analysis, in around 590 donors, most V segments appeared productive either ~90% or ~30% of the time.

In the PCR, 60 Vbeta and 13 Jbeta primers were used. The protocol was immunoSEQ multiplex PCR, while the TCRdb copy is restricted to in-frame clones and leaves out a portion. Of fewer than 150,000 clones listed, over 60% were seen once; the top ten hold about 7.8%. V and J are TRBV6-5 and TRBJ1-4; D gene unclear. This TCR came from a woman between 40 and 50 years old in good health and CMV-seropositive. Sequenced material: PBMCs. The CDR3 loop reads CASSYSRYLNEKLFF. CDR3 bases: TGTGCCAGCAGTTACTCACGGTACTTAAATGAAAAACTGTTTTTT.